Detailed here is one T cell receptor (beta chain). Antigen: not known. V dropped 4 bases and J dropped 1; count of bases not matched to a gene: 10. This CDR3 spans 17 amino acids. Germline CDR1 and CDR2: MDHEN and SYDVKM. This sample was included in a study of cytomegalovirus exposure and HLA in healthy donors. Broader study findings: In a later analysis, DRB1 alleles had the most associated TCRs; HLA-C alleles the fewest.

This PCR relied on a set of 60 Vbeta primers and 13 Jbeta primers. TCRdb's table, derived via immunoSEQ multiplex PCR, lists solely in-frame clones and lacks some. Among roughly 120,000 clones listed, 9% to 10% were seen once. This sequence joins TRBV28 and TRBJ1-3, with 7 bases fitting TRBD1. Source material: PBMCs. This TCR derives from a man aged 30 to 45 in good health and CMV-seronegative. The CDR3 region has the DNA TGTGCCAGCAGTTCCGTCTACACAGGGGAGTCTGGAAACACCATATATTTT. It is translated as CASSSVYTGESGNTIYF.